The clone carrying this T cell receptor beta chain appeared a few times. Its antigen is unknown. Treatment reported: approximately nine-day PBMC culture with coronavirus spike peptide pools or control peptides (ViraFEST assay). CD4+ T lymphocytes from the unexposed donor were collected before the COVID-19 pandemic (2011-2018). Expanded clonotypes were found by TCR sequencing after peptide-pool stimulation (ViraFEST). On days 3 and 7, half the medium was swapped for fresh IL-2-containing medium. At the Johns Hopkins FTIC core, DNA taken from cultured CD4+ T cells was sequenced by way of the Oncomine TCR Beta short-read assay. Each CDR3 protein gets one entry after TCRdb re-called the PCR reads with MiXCR. The sample shows about 6,600 distinct CDR3 sequences, roughly 50% of them seen only once. The data stem from a study of vaccination and CD4 T cells after COVID-19. Study-wide background: Post-COVID specimens were obtained a median about 100 days after diagnosis (range 35 to 161). Overlapping spike peptides from SARS-CoV-2, HCoV-NL63, HCoV-OC43 and HCoV-229E served to stimulate the cells.

Trimming cost V 6 bases and J 0 bases, with 16 bases left between them. CDR1 is DFQATT and CDR2 is SNEGSKA in the germline V gene (reference sequence). CDR3 length equals 15 residues. The source of this sequence is a human donor in good health. The chain joins TRBV20-1 to TRBJ2-3; perhaps TRBD2 as D (5 bases). The sequencing input was CD4+ T cells from blood, cultured in vitro. The CDR3 bases are TGCAGTGCCGTTACCCAACGGGGAAGCACAGATACGCAGTATTTT. This sequence encodes CSAVTQRGSTDTQYF.